A selection of T cell receptor beta chains follows, all from one sample in a study of human CD8 memory T cell subsets. TCRdb re-called the 5' RACE reads; every CDR3 protein appears as one record, without DNA. This listing includes 10,000 to 15,000 distinct CDR3 sequences. The specimen was CD8+ T cells from PBMCs. These receptors were collected from a human donor in good health. CDR3s include the opening cysteine and the closing phenylalanine or tryptophan. Size tells how often a clone was seen (once, few, many) or the class of an expanded clone, and some rows leave it out.

V gene: TRBV29-1
clone size: .
J gene: TRBJ2-7
CDR3 protein: CSVGGIYEQYF

V gene: TRBV7-9
clone size: medium-sized
J gene: TRBJ2-5
CDR3 protein: CASSDTGTALVMVETQYF

V gene: TRBV7-8
clone size: .
J gene: TRBJ2-1
CDR3 protein: CASTHTLGTGGYNEQFF

V gene: TRBV24-1
clone size: .
J gene: TRBJ2-1
CDR3 protein: CATSDSLRTRLYNEQFF

V gene: TRBV14
clone size: .
J gene: TRBJ2-5
CDR3 protein: CASSQVPGDPRETQYF

V gene: TRBV5-6
clone size: .
J gene: TRBJ2-7
CDR3 protein: CASSLGNRGDYEQYF

V gene: TRBV24-1
clone size: .
J gene: TRBJ2-2
CDR3 protein: CATSDFKQVPNTGELFF

V gene: TRBV9
clone size: .
J gene: TRBJ2-5
CDR3 protein: CASSVASPSAGETQYF

V gene: TRBV20-1
clone size: .
J gene: TRBJ2-1
CDR3 protein: CSATKAPSGRVYNEQFF

V gene: TRBV7-7
clone size: .
J gene: TRBJ2-5
CDR3 protein: CASSLNGGEKETQYF

V gene: TRBV5-4
clone size: .
J gene: TRBJ2-5
CDR3 protein: CASTQRGSETQYF

V gene: TRBV19
clone size: .
J gene: TRBJ2-7
CDR3 protein: CASNPGTNLYEQYF

V gene: TRBV4-2
clone size: .
J gene: TRBJ2-1
CDR3 protein: CASSQDYGTGGDEQFF

V gene: TRBV19
clone size: .
J gene: TRBJ2-7
CDR3 protein: CASSDRDESSYEQYF

V gene: TRBV10-3
clone size: .
J gene: TRBJ2-5
CDR3 protein: CAISESNAGQETQYF

V gene: TRBV7-9
clone size: .
J gene: TRBJ2-1
CDR3 protein: CASSPGPADNEQFF

V gene: TRBV5-5
clone size: .
J gene: TRBJ2-1
CDR3 protein: CASSRPLTMTSSYNEQFF

V gene: TRBV7-2
clone size: .
J gene: TRBJ2-1
CDR3 protein: CASSLVPAGGGEQFF

V gene: TRBV7-9
clone size: .
J gene: TRBJ2-2
CDR3 protein: CASSPPTNTGELFF

V gene: TRBV4-3
clone size: .
J gene: TRBJ2-2
CDR3 protein: CASSQDASGVNTGELFF

V gene: TRBV4-3
clone size: .
J gene: TRBJ1-2
CDR3 protein: CASSQVLDRGRGYTF

V gene: TRBV30
clone size: .
J gene: TRBJ2-2
CDR3 protein: CAIDRRAGELFF

V gene: TRBV18
clone size: .
J gene: TRBJ2-7
CDR3 protein: CASSPVPVSGTSYEQYF

V gene: TRBV4-2
clone size: .
J gene: TRBJ1-4
CDR3 protein: CASSQVTETNEKLFF

V gene: TRBV7-6
clone size: hyperexpanded
J gene: TRBJ2-7
CDR3 protein: CASSPRPGGEQYF

V gene: TRBV6-2/TRBV6-3
clone size: .
J gene: TRBJ2-7
CDR3 protein: CASSYYTGQHSYEQYF

V gene: TRBV28
clone size: medium-sized
J gene: TRBJ1-5
CDR3 protein: CASSLWRGDSNQPQHF

V gene: TRBV10-3
clone size: hyperexpanded
J gene: TRBJ2-2
CDR3 protein: CAIGNTGELFF

V gene: TRBV20-1
clone size: .
J gene: TRBJ2-1
CDR3 protein: CSARELASNEQFF

V gene: TRBV7-8
clone size: .
J gene: TRBJ2-2
CDR3 protein: CASSLHTTGGDPGTTYTGELFF

V gene: TRBV6-5
clone size: .
J gene: TRBJ1-1
CDR3 protein: CASSLGFGDTEAFF

V gene: TRBV27
clone size: .
J gene: TRBJ2-3
CDR3 protein: CASSYSTDTQYF

V gene: TRBV20-1
clone size: medium-sized
J gene: TRBJ1-2
CDR3 protein: CSARDRRGGYTF